The rows below give T cell receptor beta chains drawn from one sample of a study of cytomegalovirus exposure and HLA in healthy donors. Some clones are missing from TCRdb's copy, which holds only in-frame ones; the method was immunoSEQ multiplex PCR. The sample includes 150,000 or so clones, approximately 84% of them seen just once. Sequenced sample: PBMCs. The receptors were sampled from a woman aged 40-49 years in good health and CMV-seronegative. Both conserved end residues are part of each CDR3. The D gene is left open where the match is weak. Where a row states a size, it is once, few, many or the class of an expanded clone; other rows omit it.

D gene	V gene	clone size	J gene	CDR3 protein	CDR3 DNA
NA	TRBV28	NA	TRBJ2-7	CASSLIPGDDYEQYF	TGTGCCAGCAGTTTAATCCCGGGAGATGACTACGAGCAGTACTTC
NA	TRBV7-9	NA	TRBJ2-3	CASSQRIGGNTDTQYF	TGTGCCAGCAGCCAACGGATTGGCGGGAACACAGATACGCAGTATTTT
TRBD1	TRBV5-3	once	TRBJ1-4	CAGHRDSSTEKLFF	TGTGCCGGTCACCGGGACAGCTCCACCGAAAAACTGTTTTTT
TRBD1	TRBV27	NA	TRBJ1-6	CASREGQYNSPLHF	TGTGCCAGCAGGGAGGGACAGTATAATTCACCCCTCCACTTT
TRBD2	TRBV23-1	NA	TRBJ2-3	CVAHFEGTSGRVGHADTQYF	TGCGTCGCCCATTTCGAGGGGACTAGCGGGAGGGTGGGTCACGCAGATACGCAGTATTTT
NA	TRBV18	NA	TRBJ1-5	CASSQLSGDQPQHF	TGTGCCAGCTCACAGCTCTCGGGGGATCAGCCCCAGCATTTT
TRBD2	TRBV5-1	NA	TRBJ2-3	CASSLSLAGNTDTQYF	TGCGCCAGCAGCTTGTCACTAGCGGGAAACACAGATACGCAGTATTTT
NA	TRBV11-1	NA	TRBJ2-1	CASSLARVPYNEQFF	TGTGCCAGCAGCTTAGCCAGGGTACCCTACAATGAGCAGTTCTTC
TRBD2	TRBV4-1	NA	TRBJ2-5	CASSQDRPSGSVETQYF	TGCGCCAGCAGCCAAGATAGGCCTAGCGGGAGTGTAGAGACCCAGTACTTC
TRBD1	TRBV10-1	NA	TRBJ2-7	CASSSTGATYEQYF	TGCGCCAGCAGCTCGACAGGGGCGACCTACGAGCAGTACTTC
TRBD1	TRBV6-1	NA	TRBJ1-1	CASIEQGDTEAFF	TGTGCCAGCATCGAACAGGGGGACACTGAAGCTTTCTTT
TRBD1	TRBV6-5	once	TRBJ2-1	CASSYSKGAWEQFF	TGTGCCAGCAGTTACTCAAAGGGGGCCTGGGAGCAGTTCTTC
TRBD1	TRBV4-1	NA	TRBJ2-7	CASSQEDRGTNEQYF	TGCGCCAGCAGCCAAGAGGACAGGGGGACCAACGAGCAGTACTTC
NA	TRBV30	NA	TRBJ2-3	CAWTVASSTDTQYF	TGTGCCTGGACAGTCGCCTCTAGCACAGATACGCAGTATTTT
NA	TRBV9	NA	TRBJ1-6	CASSVAEYNSPLHF	TGTGCCAGCAGCGTAGCGGAGTATAACTCACCCCTCCACTTT
TRBD1	TRBV6-5	few	TRBJ1-1	CASSYDRGVTEAFF	TGTGCCAGCAGTTACGACAGGGGGGTCACTGAAGCTTTCTTT
NA	TRBV5-4	NA	TRBJ2-7	CASSSGRNEQYF	TGTGCCAGCAGCTCAGGCAGGAACGAGCAGTACTTC
NA	TRBV27	NA	TRBJ1-6	CASSPRDGTEPLHF	TGTGCCAGCAGTCCCAGGGACGGGACTGAGCCCCTCCACTTT
TRBD1	TRBV7-2	few	TRBJ1-2	CASSLVEQGLYGYTF	TGTGCCAGCAGCTTAGTAGAACAGGGGTTGTATGGCTACACCTTC
TRBD1	TRBV19	NA	TRBJ1-2	CASSIRTGAYNYGYTF	TGTGCCAGTAGTATCCGGACAGGGGCTTATAACTATGGCTACACCTTC
TRBD2	TRBV9	NA	TRBJ2-7	CASSPRGAGGAYEQYF	TGTGCCAGCAGCCCTCGTGGAGCGGGAGGGGCCTACGAGCAGTACTTC
NA	TRBV9	NA	TRBJ2-5	CASSVGGLQETQYF	TGTGCCAGCAGCGTAGGGGGACTCCAAGAGACCCAGTACTTC